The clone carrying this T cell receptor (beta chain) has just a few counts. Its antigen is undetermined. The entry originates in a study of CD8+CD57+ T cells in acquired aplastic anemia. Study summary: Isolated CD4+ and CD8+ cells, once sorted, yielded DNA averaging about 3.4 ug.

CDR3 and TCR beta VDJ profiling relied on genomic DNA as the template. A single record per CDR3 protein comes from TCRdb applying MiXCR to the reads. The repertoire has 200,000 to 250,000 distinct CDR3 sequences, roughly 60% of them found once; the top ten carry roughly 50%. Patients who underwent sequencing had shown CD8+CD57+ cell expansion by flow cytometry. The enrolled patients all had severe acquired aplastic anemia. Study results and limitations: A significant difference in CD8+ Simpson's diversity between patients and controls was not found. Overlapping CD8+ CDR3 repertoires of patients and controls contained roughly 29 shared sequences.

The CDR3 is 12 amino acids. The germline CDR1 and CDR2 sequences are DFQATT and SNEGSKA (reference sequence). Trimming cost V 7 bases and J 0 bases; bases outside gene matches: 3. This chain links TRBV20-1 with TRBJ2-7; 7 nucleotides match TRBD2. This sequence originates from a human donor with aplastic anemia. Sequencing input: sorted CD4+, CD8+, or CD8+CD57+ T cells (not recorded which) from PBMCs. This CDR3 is CSGGRGSYEQYF. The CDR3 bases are TGCAGTGGAGGGAGGGGCTCCTACGAGCAGTACTTC.